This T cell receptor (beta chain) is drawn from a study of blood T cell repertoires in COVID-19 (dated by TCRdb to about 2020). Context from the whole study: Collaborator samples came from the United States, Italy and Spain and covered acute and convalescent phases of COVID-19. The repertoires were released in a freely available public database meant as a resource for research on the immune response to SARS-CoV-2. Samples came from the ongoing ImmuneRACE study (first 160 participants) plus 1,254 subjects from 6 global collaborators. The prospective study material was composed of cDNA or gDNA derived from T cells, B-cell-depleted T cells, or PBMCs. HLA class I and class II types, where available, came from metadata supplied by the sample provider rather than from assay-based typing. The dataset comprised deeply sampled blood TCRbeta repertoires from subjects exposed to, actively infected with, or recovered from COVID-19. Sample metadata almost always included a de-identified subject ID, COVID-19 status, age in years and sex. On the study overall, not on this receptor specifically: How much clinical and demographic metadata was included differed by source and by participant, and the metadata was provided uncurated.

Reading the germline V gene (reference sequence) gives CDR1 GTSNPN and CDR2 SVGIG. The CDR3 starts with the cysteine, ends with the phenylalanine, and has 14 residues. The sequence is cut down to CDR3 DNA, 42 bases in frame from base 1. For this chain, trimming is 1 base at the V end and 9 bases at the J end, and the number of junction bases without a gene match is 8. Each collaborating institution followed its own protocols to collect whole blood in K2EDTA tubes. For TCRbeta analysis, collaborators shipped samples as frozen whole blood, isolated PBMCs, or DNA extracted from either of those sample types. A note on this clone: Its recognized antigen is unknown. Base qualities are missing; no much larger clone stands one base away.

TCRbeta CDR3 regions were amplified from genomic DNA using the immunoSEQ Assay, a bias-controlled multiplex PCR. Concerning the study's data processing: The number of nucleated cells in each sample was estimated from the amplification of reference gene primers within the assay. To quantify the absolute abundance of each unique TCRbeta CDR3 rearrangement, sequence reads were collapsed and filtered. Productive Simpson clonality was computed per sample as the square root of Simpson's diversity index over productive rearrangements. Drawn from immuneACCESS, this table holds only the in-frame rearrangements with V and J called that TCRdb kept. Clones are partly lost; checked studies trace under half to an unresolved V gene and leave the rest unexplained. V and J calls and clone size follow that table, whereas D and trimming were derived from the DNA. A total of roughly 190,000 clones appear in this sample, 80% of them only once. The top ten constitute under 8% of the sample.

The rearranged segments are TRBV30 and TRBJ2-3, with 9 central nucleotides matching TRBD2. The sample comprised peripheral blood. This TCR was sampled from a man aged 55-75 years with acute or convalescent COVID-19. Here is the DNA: TGTGCCTGGAGTGCCGGGCTAGCGGGAAGCACGCAGTATTTT. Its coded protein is CAWSAGLAGSTQYF. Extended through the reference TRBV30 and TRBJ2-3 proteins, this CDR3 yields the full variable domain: SQTIHQWPATLVQPVGSPLSLECTVEGTSNPNLYWYRQAAGRGLQLLFYSVGIGQISSEVPQNLSASRPQDRQFILSSKKLLLSDSGFYLCAWSAGLAGSTQYFGPGTRLTVL.